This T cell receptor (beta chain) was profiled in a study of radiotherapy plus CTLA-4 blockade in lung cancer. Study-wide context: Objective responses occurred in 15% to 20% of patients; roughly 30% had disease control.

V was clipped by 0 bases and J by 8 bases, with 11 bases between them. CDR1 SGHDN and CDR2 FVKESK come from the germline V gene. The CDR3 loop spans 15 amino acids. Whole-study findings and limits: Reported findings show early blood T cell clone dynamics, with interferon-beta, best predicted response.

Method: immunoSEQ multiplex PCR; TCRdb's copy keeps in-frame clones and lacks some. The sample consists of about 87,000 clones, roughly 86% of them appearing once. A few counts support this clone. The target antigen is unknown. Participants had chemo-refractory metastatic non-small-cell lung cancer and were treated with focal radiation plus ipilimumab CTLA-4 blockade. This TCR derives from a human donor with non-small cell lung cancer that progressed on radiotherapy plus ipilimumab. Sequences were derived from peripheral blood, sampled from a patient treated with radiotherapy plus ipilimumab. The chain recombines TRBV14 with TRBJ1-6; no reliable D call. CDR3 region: CASSQDLGSYSPLHF. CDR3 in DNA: TGTGCCAGCAGCCAAGACCTTGGCAGTTATTCACCCCTCCACTTT.